This T cell receptor (beta chain) came from a study of prognosis after radiotherapy for stage I lung cancer. Study summary: Progression was not significant in approximately 14 patients, whereas four developed distant metastases (median roughly 7 months) after radiotherapy. Study results and caveats: It was reported that patients with metastases and those without them differed in TRBV and TRBJ gene usage.

There are 14 residues in the CDR3. Germline V CDR1 and CDR2: SGHVT, SQSDAQ. Deletions cut 6 bases from V and 3 bases from J, with 13 bases between. Genomic DNA provided the template from which TCR beta CDR3 was amplified by two-round multiplex PCR. Primers were specific to each TRBV and TRBJ gene in first-round PCR. Each CDR3 protein is one row after TCRdb ran MiXCR on the multiplex PCR reads. The sample lists roughly 24,000 distinct CDR3 sequences, around 38% occurring once. In its sample, this clonotype was seen many times. Antigen: not known. The chain carries TRBV7-4 and TRBJ2-3; TRBD2 is a possible D gene (5 bases). The receptor was derived from a donor of 50 years or more with non-small cell lung cancer. The material sequenced was PBMCs, taken before or after stereotactic body radiation therapy (not recorded which). CDR3 sequence reads: CASSPDGETDTQYF. Written as DNA, the CDR3 is TGTGCCAGCAGTCCCGACGGGGAAACAGATACGCAGTATTTT. The full variable domain, its missing parts supplied by reference TRBV7-4 and TRBJ2-3, is GAGVSQSPRYKVAKRGRDVALRCDSISGHVTLYWYRQTLGQGSEVLTYSQSDAQRDKSGRPSGRFSAERPERSVSTLKIQRTEQGDSAVYLCASSPDGETDTQYFGPGTRLTVL.